One sample yielded the 12 T cell receptor beta chains listed below, sequenced in a study of T cell responses to AZD1222 COVID-19 vaccine. The data were produced by immunoSEQ multiplex PCR, yet TCRdb's version contains in-frame clones alone and is incomplete. The sample has fewer than 150,000 clones, about 90% seen once. This specimen was peripheral blood, taken 28 days after the second AZD1222 dose. Receptor source: an adult who received the AZD1222 COVID-19 vaccine.

V is TRBV28 and J is TRBJ1-4; TRBD1 aligns across 9 bases. Germline loops: CDR1 MDHEN, CDR2 SYDVKM. The J segment lost 7 bases and the V segment lost 6 bases, leaving 6 bases of the junction unmatched. The CDR3 contains 14 residues. The CDR3 sequence: CASRTGTGTEKLFF. CDR3 DNA sequence: TGTGCCAGCAGAACCGGGACAGGGACTGAAAAACTGTTTTTT. The full variable domain, its missing parts supplied by reference TRBV28 and TRBJ1-4, is DVKVTQSSRYLVKRTGEKVFLECVQDMDHENMFWYRQDPGLGLRLIYFSYDVKMKEKGDIPEGYSVSREKKERFSLILESASTNQTSMYLCASRTGTGTEKLFFGSGTQLSVL.

The chain is built from TRBV9 and TRBJ2-3, with 10 bases aligning to TRBD2. V lost 0 bases to trimming and J lost 3 bases; unmatched junction nucleotides: 7. Germline CDR1 is SGDLS and CDR2 is YYNGEE. The CDR3 consists of 17 residues. The DNA for the CDR3 is TGTGCCAGCAGCGTAGTAGCGGGAGGCCGGTTGACAGATACGCAGTATTTT. Its protein is CASSVVAGGRLTDTQYF.

This chain links TRBV5-1 with TRBJ2-2; possible D gene TRBD2, 5 bases. Trimming took off 9 bases at V and 0 bases at J, with 18 bases between the two ends. This CDR3 is built from 16 residues. Per the germline V gene, CDR1 is SGHRS and CDR2 is YFSETQ. The CDR3 bases are TGCGCCACCAAAGGGTCTTTCGGGGCGAACACCGGGGAGCTGTTTTTT. It translates to CATKGSFGANTGELFF.

This chain connects TRBV28 to TRBJ1-2; 9 nucleotides match TRBD1. The CDR3 totals 14 residues. Trimming cost V 10 bases and J 5 bases; bases outside gene matches: 11. Germline CDR1 reads MDHEN; CDR2 reads SYDVKM. This chain's CDR3 is CAILGTGKLYGYTF. Written as DNA, the CDR3 is TGTGCCATCCTAGGGACAGGGAAATTATATGGCTACACCTTC.

The gene calls are TRBV11-3 and TRBJ2-1, with 10 bases aligning to TRBD2. CDR3 size: 17 residues. Germline CDR1 SGHNT, CDR2 YENEEA. The V and J ends lost 5 bases and 4 bases, in that order; junction bases with no gene match: 11. CDR3 in amino acids: CASSPSGISGRYNEQFF. The CDR3 bases are TGTGCCAGCAGCCCCAGCGGGATTAGCGGGAGGTACAATGAGCAGTTCTTC.

J is TRBJ1-2 and V is TRBV6-5; a possible D gene is TRBD1 (6 bases). Trimming took 4 bases from V and 8 from J, leaving 23 bases between them. From germline, CDR1 is MNHEY and CDR2 SVGAGI. This CDR3 is built from 16 residues. CDR3 loop: CASSSDRAGIPRGYTF. CDR3 DNA: TGTGCCAGCAGTTCGGACAGAGCCGGTATACCGCGGGGCTACACCTTC.

This chain uses TRBV5-6 with TRBJ2-3; TRBD2 aligns across 14 bases. This CDR3 has 14 residues. The V gene end was trimmed by 6 bases and the J gene end by 6 bases; junction bases not matched to a gene: 3. Germline V CDR1 and CDR2: SGHDT, YYEEEE. Here the CDR3 DNA reads TGTGCCAGCACGGGACTAGCGGGAGAGGATACGCAGTATTTT. This gives the protein CASTGLAGEDTQYF. The full variable domain, completed using reference TRBV5-6 and TRBJ2-3, is DAGVTQSPTHLIKTRGQQVTLRCSPKSGHDTVSWYQQALGQGPQFIFQYYEEEERQRGNFPDRFSGHQFPNYSSELNVNALLLGDSALYLCASTGLAGEDTQYFGPGTRLTVL.

The CDR3 DNA reads as TGTGCCAGCAGCTTGGTGGGACCGCCGACGTATGGCTACACCTTC. It specifies CASSLVGPPTYGYTF. The chain carries TRBV5-4 and TRBJ1-2, with D perhaps matching TRBD1 (5 bases). Germline V gene data show CDR1 as SGHNT and CDR2 as YYREEE (reference sequence). The V gene lost 0 bases and the J gene lost 5 bases, with 14 bases spanning the gap. The CDR3 has 15 amino acids.

V gene TRBV6-2 or TRBV6-3 combines with J gene TRBJ2-5; weak D call: TRBD2 (7 bases). Trimming stripped 3 bases from V and 1 base from J, with 24 bases between. The CDR3 has 19 residues. The germline V gene encodes CDR1 MNHEY and CDR2 SVGEGT. CDR3 amino acids: CASSYNLGGALTIQETQYF. CDR3 bases: TGTGCCAGCAGTTATAATCTGGGGGGGGCCCTTACGATCCAAGAGACCCAGTACTTC.

In nucleotides, the CDR3 is TGCGCCAGCAGCCCGTCAGTAGCCTACGAGCAGTACTTC. Its translation is CASSPSVAYEQYF. The chain has TRBV5-1 and TRBJ2-7; no clear D. Per germline, CDR1 SGHRS and CDR2 YFSETQ. The CDR3 loop spans 13 amino acids. V lost 4 bases to trimming and J lost 2 bases, with 10 bases between them. The full variable domain, in which reference TRBV5-1 and TRBJ2-7 provide the parts outside the CDR3, is KAGVTQTPRYLIKTRGQQVTLSCSPISGHRSVSWYQQTPGQGLQFLFEYFSETQRNKGNFPGRFSGRQFSNSRSEMNVSTLELGDSALYLCASSPSVAYEQYFGPGTRLTVT.

This chain links TRBV7-9 with TRBJ2-1; the D gene could be TRBD1 or TRBD2 (5 bases each). CDR1 is SEHNR and CDR2 is FQNEAQ in the germline V gene (reference sequence). V was pared by 5 bases and J by 9 bases, with 14 bases between. The CDR3 extends over 13 amino acids. The CDR3 region has the DNA TGTGCCAGCAGCCGGGACCCCGAAGCTGAGCAGTTCTTC. Protein: CASSRDPEAEQFF.

The chain has TRBV5-1 and TRBJ1-6; D not resolved. The CDR3 consists of 14 residues. V was shortened by 1 base and J by 6 bases, with 8 bases between the two germline ends. The germline V gene encodes CDR1 SGHRS and CDR2 YFSETQ. The CDR3 nucleotides are TGCGCCAGCAGCTTGTTGTCAGCTAATTCACCCCTCCACTTT. This sequence encodes CASSLLSANSPLHF. Using reference TRBV5-1 and TRBJ1-6 for the parts outside the CDR3, the full variable domain is KAGVTQTPRYLIKTRGQQVTLSCSPISGHRSVSWYQQTPGQGLQFLFEYFSETQRNKGNFPGRFSGRQFSNSRSEMNVSTLELGDSALYLCASSLLSANSPLHFGNGTRLTVT.